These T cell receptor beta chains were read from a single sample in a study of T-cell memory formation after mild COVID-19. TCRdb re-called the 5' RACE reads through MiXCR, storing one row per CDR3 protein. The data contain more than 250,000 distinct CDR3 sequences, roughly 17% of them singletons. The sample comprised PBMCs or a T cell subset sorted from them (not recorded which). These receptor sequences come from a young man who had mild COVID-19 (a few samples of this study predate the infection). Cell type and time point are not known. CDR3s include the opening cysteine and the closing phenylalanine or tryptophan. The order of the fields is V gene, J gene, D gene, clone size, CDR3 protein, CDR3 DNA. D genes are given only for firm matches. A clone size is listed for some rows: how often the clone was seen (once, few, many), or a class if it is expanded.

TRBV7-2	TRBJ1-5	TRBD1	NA	CASSLGQWGQPQHF	TGTGCCAGCAGCTTGGGACAGTGGGGGCAGCCCCAGCATTTT
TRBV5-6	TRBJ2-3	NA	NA	CASSFTGILTDTQYF	TGTGCCAGCAGCTTCACCGGGATTCTCACAGATACGCAGTATTTT
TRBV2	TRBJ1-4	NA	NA	CASSSSSEKLFF	TGTGCCAGCAGTTCCAGTAGTGAAAAACTGTTTTTT
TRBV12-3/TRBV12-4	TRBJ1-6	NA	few	CASSWGTNNSPLHF	TGTGCCAGCAGTTGGGGGACGAATAATTCACCCCTCCACTTT
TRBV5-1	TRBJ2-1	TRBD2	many	CASSLGLAFPYNEQFF	TGCGCCAGCAGCTTGGGACTAGCATTCCCCTACAATGAGCAGTTCTTC
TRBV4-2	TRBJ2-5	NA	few	CASSRLGAQETQYF	TGTGCCAGCAGCCGACTAGGAGCTCAAGAGACCCAGTACTTC
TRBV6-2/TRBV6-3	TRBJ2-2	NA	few	CASSYRLPGELFF	TGTGCCAGCAGTTATCGCCTCCCCGGGGAGCTGTTTTTT
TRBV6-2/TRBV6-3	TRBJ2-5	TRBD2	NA	CASTSRRGAVETQYF	TGTGCCAGCACCTCCCGGCGGGGGGCGGTTGAGACCCAGTACTTC
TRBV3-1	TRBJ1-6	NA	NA	CASSQAPGGETPLHF	TGTGCCAGCAGCCAAGCTCCGGGAGGGGAAACACCCCTCCACTTT
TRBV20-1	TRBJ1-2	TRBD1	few	CSARAGQGRDGYTF	TGCAGTGCTAGAGCCGGACAGGGGAGAGATGGCTACACCTTC
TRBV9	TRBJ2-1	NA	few	CASSVDQVSYNEQFF	TGTGCCAGCAGCGTAGATCAGGTCTCCTACAATGAGCAGTTCTTC
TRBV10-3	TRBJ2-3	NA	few	CAISPVMGFDTQYF	TGTGCCATCAGCCCAGTGATGGGGTTCGATACGCAGTATTTT
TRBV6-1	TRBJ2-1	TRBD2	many	CASRGLAGGSSYNEQFF	TGTGCCAGCCGCGGGCTAGCGGGGGGCAGCTCCTACAATGAGCAGTTCTTC
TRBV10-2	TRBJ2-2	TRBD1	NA	CASSQGASGELFF	TGCGCCAGCTCACAGGGGGCATCGGGGGAGCTGTTTTTT
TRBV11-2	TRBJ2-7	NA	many	CASSLVVGYEQYF	TGTGCCAGCAGCTTAGTCGTCGGATACGAGCAGTACTTC
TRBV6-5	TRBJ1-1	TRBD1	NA	CASRTGGISTEAFF	TGTGCCAGCAGGACAGGGGGCATTAGCACTGAAGCTTTCTTT
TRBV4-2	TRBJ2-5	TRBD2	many	CASSAGSGGAETQYF	TGTGCCAGCAGCGCGGGCAGCGGGGGGGCGGAGACCCAGTACTTC
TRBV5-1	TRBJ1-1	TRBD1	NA	CASAGGSSTEAFF	TGCGCCAGCGCAGGGGGGTCGAGCACTGAAGCTTTCTTT
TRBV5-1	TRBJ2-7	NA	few	CASSLAGEHEQYF	TGCGCCAGCAGCTTGGCCGGGGAGCACGAGCAGTACTTC
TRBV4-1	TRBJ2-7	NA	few	CASSQGGGPSLYEQYF	TGCGCCAGCAGCCAAGGAGGGGGACCGTCCCTCTACGAGCAGTACTTC
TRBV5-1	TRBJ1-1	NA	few	CASSLRAMNTEAFF	TGCGCCAGCAGCTTGAGGGCGATGAACACTGAAGCTTTCTTT
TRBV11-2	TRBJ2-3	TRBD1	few	CASSSRLNRDRVEDTQYF	TGTGCCAGCAGCTCAAGACTCAACCGGGACAGGGTAGAGGATACGCAGTATTTT